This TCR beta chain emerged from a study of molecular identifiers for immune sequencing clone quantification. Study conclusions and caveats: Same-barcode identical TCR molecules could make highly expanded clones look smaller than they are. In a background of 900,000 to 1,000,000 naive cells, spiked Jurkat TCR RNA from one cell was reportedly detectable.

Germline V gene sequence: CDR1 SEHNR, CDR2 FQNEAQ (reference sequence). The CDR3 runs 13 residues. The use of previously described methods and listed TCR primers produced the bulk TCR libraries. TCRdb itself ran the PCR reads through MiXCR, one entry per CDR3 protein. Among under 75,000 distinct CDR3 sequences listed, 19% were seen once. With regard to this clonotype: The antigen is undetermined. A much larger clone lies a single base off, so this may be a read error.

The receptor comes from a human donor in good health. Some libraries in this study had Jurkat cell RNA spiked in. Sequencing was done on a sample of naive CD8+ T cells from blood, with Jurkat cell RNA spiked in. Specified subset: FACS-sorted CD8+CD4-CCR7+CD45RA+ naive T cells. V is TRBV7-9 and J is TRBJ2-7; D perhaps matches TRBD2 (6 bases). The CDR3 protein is CAGSSPPGVRTYF. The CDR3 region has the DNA TGTGCCGGCAGCAGTCCTCCGGGAGTGAGGACGTACTTC.